A single sample is the source of the 18 T cell receptor beta chains below, sequenced in a study of control samples from healthy donors and cancer patients. TCRdb's table, derived via immunoSEQ multiplex PCR, lists solely in-frame clones and lacks some. The sample holds more than 95,000 clones; about 93% are singletons and the top ten take more than 2%. Sequences were obtained from blood. The source is a man in his thirties or forties in good health.

This clone was recorded once. The rearrangement links TRBV6-6 to TRBJ1-1; possible D gene TRBD1, 5 bases. The CDR3 length is 14 residues. Looked up from germline, CDR1 is MNHNY and CDR2 is SVGAGI (reference sequence). Between the trimmed V and J ends, which lost 5 bases and 4 bases, there was a span of 14 bases. CDR3 coding DNA: TGTGCCAGCAGTCCCCCGGGGGATCCCACTGAAGCTTTCTTT. Its translation: CASSPPGDPTEAFF.

In regard to this clone: A read error may produce the germline difference seen at one junction end. The chain is built from TRBV6-2 or TRBV6-3 and TRBJ2-4, with D possibly being TRBD1 or TRBD2 (6 bases each). CDR3 length: 16 residues. CDR1 and CDR2 (germline): MNHEY, SVGEGT. The CDR3 spells CAGSYTGAAAKNIQYF. CDR3 DNA sequence: TGTGCCGGCAGTTACACGGGGGCCGCAGCCAAAAACATTCAGTACTTC.

The chain couples TRBV18 to TRBJ1-1; D not resolved. CDR3 length: 11 residues. CDR1 is KGHSH and CDR2 is LQKENI in the germline V gene. Trimming cost V 2 bases and J 2 bases, with 0 bases left between them. The CDR3 bases are TGTGCCAGCTCACCAAACACTGAAGCTTTCTTT. Amino acid sequence: CASSPNTEAFF.

This clone has only one observation. The chain links TRBV9 to TRBJ2-1; 10 nucleotides match TRBD2. The CDR3 runs 19 residues. V lost 0 bases, J lost 8 bases, and 17 bases stayed unmatched. Germline V CDR1 and CDR2: SGDLS, YYNGEE. CDR3 bases: TGTGCCAGCAGCGTAGAACTGGGACTAGCGAGAGGGGTAGGCGATGAGCAGTTCTTC. Translating it yields CASSVELGLARGVGDEQFF.

The chain employs TRBV24-1 and TRBJ1-4; D is unresolved. This CDR3 is 14 amino acids long. Between the trimmed V and J ends, which lost 12 bases and 7 bases, there was a span of 20 bases. CDR1 and CDR2 (germline): KGHDR, SFDVKD. CDR3: CAPMRLRRGEKLFF. The CDR3, as DNA: TGTGCCCCTATGCGTCTTCGGCGGGGTGAAAAACTGTTTTTT.

The chain links TRBV11-2 to TRBJ2-1; 7 bases map to TRBD2. The CDR3 is made up of 15 amino acids. V shed 1 base and J 6 bases; nucleotides not matched to a gene: 6. CDR1 is SGHAT, CDR2 FQNNGV, per germline. The CDR3 here is CASSLGGGPLNEQFF. CDR3 in DNA: TGTGCCAGCAGCTTAGGGGGGGGACCCCTCAATGAGCAGTTCTTC.

This chain links TRBV24-1 with TRBJ2-5, with 7 bases fitting TRBD2. The CDR3 consists of 15 residues. Trimming took 4 bases from V and 5 from J; bases not matched to a gene: 9. Germline CDR1 is KGHDR and CDR2 is SFDVKD. The CDR3 loop reads CATSEGGKNWETQYF. The CDR3 coding sequence is TGTGCCACCAGTGAGGGGGGGAAGAATTGGGAGACCCAGTACTTC.

The chain links TRBV4-1 to TRBJ1-5; D perhaps matches TRBD1 (6 bases). The V and J ends lost 2 bases and 1 base respectively, with 9 bases between them. The CDR3 extends over 15 amino acids. Looked up from germline, CDR1 is MGHRA and CDR2 is YSYEKL. CDR3 region: CASSQTGTSNQPQHF. For the CDR3, the DNA is TGCGCCAGCAGCCAAACAGGGACAAGCAATCAGCCCCAGCATTTT.

This chain connects TRBV20-1 to TRBJ2-7; perhaps TRBD1 as D (5 bases). CDR1 DFQATT and CDR2 SNEGSKA come from the germline V gene (reference sequence). This CDR3 has 13 residues. The germline V and J ends were trimmed by 3 bases and 2 bases, with 11 bases remaining between them. As DNA, the CDR3 is TGCAGTGCTAGTGGGCAGGGTACCTACGAGCAGTACGTC. Translating it yields CSASGQGTYEQYV.

The genes are TRBV5-6 and TRBJ2-7, with 9 bases identical to TRBD1. Germline values: CDR1 SGHDT, CDR2 YYEEEE. The junction had 5 bases not matched to a gene; V was cut back by 4 bases and J by 6 bases. This CDR3 has 13 residues. The CDR3 region has the DNA TGTGCCAGCAGCGCGGGACAGGGAAGCGAGCAGTACTTC. This sequence encodes CASSAGQGSEQYF.

The J gene is TRBJ2-3, the V gene TRBV6-4; 10 positions agree with TRBD2. The V gene's germline CDR1 is MRHNA and CDR2 SNTAGT. The CDR3 consists of 14 residues. The V gene end was trimmed by 5 bases and the J gene end by 4 bases; junction bases not matched to a gene: 3. CDR3 in DNA: TGTGCCAGCAGTAGCGGGGGGGCCCCAGATACGCAGTATTTT. This codes for CASSSGGAPDTQYF.

The chain joins TRBV5-4 to TRBJ1-2; 9 bases line up with TRBD1. The junction had 3 bases not matched to a gene; V was cut back by 1 base and J by 2 bases. CDR1 and CDR2 from the germline V gene are SGHNT and YYREEE (reference sequence). This CDR3 contains 15 residues. In nucleotides, the CDR3 is TGTGCCAGCAGCTTGTTTGACAGGGGGAACTATGGCTACACCTTC. Translated: CASSLFDRGNYGYTF.

J is TRBJ1-1 and V is TRBV5-5; the D is unclear. CDR1 and CDR2 (germline): SGHKS, YYEKEE (reference sequence). The CDR3 is 13 amino acids. Deletions cut 0 bases from V and 1 base from J, with 4 bases between. The CDR3 region is CASSLGPNTEAFF. The CDR3 bases are TGTGCCAGCAGCTTGGGGCCGAACACTGAAGCTTTCTTT.

This sequence joins TRBV2 and TRBJ2-5; possible D gene TRBD2, 5 bases. V lost 3 bases, J lost 1 base, and 9 bases lay in between. The germline V gene encodes CDR1 SNHLY and CDR2 FYNNEI. The CDR3 totals 14 residues. The CDR3 loop reads CASSDREFQETQYF. The CDR3 DNA sequence: TGTGCCAGCAGTGATCGGGAATTCCAAGAGACCCAGTACTTC.

The chain couples TRBV5-1 to TRBJ1-3; TRBD1 might be the D (5 bases). The germline CDR1 and CDR2 sequences are SGHRS and YFSETQ. The CDR3 is made up of 13 amino acids. Trimming took 3 bases from V and 8 from J, leaving 12 bases between them. DNA of the CDR3: TGCGCCAGCAGCTCGGGACGGGGAGACACCATATATTTT. It translates to CASSSGRGDTIYF. Using reference TRBV5-1 and TRBJ1-3 for the parts outside the CDR3, the full variable domain is KAGVTQTPRYLIKTRGQQVTLSCSPISGHRSVSWYQQTPGQGLQFLFEYFSETQRNKGNFPGRFSGRQFSNSRSEMNVSTLELGDSALYLCASSSGRGDTIYFGEGSWLTVV.

The rearrangement links TRBV27 to TRBJ2-5; 8 positions match TRBD2. The CDR3 has 14 residues. Germline CDR1 is MNHEY and CDR2 is SMNVEV (reference sequence). The CDR3: CTSRDYSGVETQYF. In DNA, the CDR3 is TGTACCTCAAGGGATTATAGCGGGGTGGAGACCCAGTACTTC.

The DNA of the CDR3 is TGTGCCACTAGGGGGGACGCCTGGGGCAATGAGCAGTTCTTC. It specifies CATRGDAWGNEQFF. The chain uses TRBV24-1 and TRBJ2-1; possibly TRBD1 or TRBD2 for D (6 bases each). The germline V and J ends were trimmed by 10 bases and 6 bases, with 18 bases remaining between them. Germline V gene sequence: CDR1 KGHDR, CDR2 SFDVKD. CDR3 size: 14 residues.

This clone appeared once. The genes are TRBV4-2 and TRBJ1-1; 9 positions match TRBD1. The CDR3 covers 17 residues. The J segment lost 2 bases and the V segment lost 0 bases, leaving 7 bases of the junction unmatched. The germline CDR1 and CDR2 sequences are LGHNA and YNFKEQ. CDR3 residues: CASSQDVGTGGNTEAFF. The CDR3, as DNA: TGTGCCAGCAGCCAAGATGTGGGAACAGGGGGCAACACTGAAGCTTTCTTT.